This TCR beta chain was retrieved from a study of blood T cells in healthy people across ages. General observations from the study: When one million T cells were used, diversity estimates were thought to be underestimates.

A second PCR, run for about 6 to 11 cycles, used a sample-barcoded 5' primer plus a J-beta primer mix. Each CDR3 protein is one row after TCRdb ran MiXCR on the 5' RACE reads. The table includes 710,000 or so distinct CDR3 sequences, roughly 32% detected once. As for this clonotype: Its antigen is still unknown.

V gave up 0 bases and J gave up 5 bases; unmatched junction bases: 4. Germline V gene sequence: CDR1 SGHRS, CDR2 YFSETQ. This CDR3 is built from 14 residues. The donors, healthy Caucasians from Russia, were aged roughly 6 to 100. The sequence derives from a woman of 80 years or more in good health. The V call is TRBV5-1, the J call TRBJ1-1; 7 bases fit TRBD1. Sequencing input: blood. As DNA, the CDR3 is TGCGCCAGCAGCTTGGAAGACAGGGCGACTGAAGCTTTCTTT. Its translation: CASSLEDRATEAFF.